The sequence of this TCR beta chain was determined in a study of T cell responses to AZD1222 COVID-19 vaccine. Study-wide findings and caveats: At 160-218 and 743-854, vaccine-associated CD4 TCRs were dominant, and they spanned spike. Every sample of the repertoires postdated the peak T cell response.

From germline, CDR1 is LNHDA and CDR2 SQIVND (reference sequence). The ends were cut back, 5 bases at V and 3 bases at J, with 7 bases in the middle. CDR3 length: 12 residues. Notes on this clone: Its antigen is not known.

Produced via immunoSEQ multiplex PCR; TCRdb's table is partial and in-frame only. The sample carries 90,000 to 150,000 clones, over 80% recorded once. Here the sequenced sample was peripheral blood, taken 28 days after the second AZD1222 dose. The clonotype was recovered from an adult who received the AZD1222 COVID-19 vaccine. The rearrangement joins TRBV19 to TRBJ1-2, with a tentative D call TRBD1 (5 bases). CDR3 bases: TGTGCCAGTAGTTGGGACGACTATGGCTACACCTTC. Protein: CASSWDDYGYTF.